These 15 T cell receptor beta chains originate from one sample sequenced in a study of T cell responses to AZD1222 COVID-19 vaccine (TCRdb year 2021). Reading the label with the study, this specimen's time point is: baseline before first vaccination. Libraries were made using the immunoSEQ multiplex PCR assay. Held by TCRdb, this immuneACCESS table contains in-frame sequences only and omits some clones. Under half of the omission traces to an unresolved V gene where checked; the cause of the rest is unknown. The sample table holds roughly 50,000 clones, of which about 90% were seen once. Roughly 2% of the sample lies in the top ten. The starting material was peripheral blood, obtained on day 0 of AZD1222 vaccination. The receptors originated from an adult in good health.

The V and J genes are TRBV28 and TRBJ2-7, with D unresolved. Germline V gene sequence: CDR1 MDHEN, CDR2 SYDVKM. CDR3 length equals 12 residues. V was pared by 5 bases and J by 3 bases, with 8 bases between. In DNA form, the CDR3 reads TGTGCCAGCAGTCTGGTAGGCTACGAGCAGTACTTC. Translation: CASSLVGYEQYF.

This rearrangement joins TRBV7-9 to TRBJ2-1, with 7 bases that match TRBD2. The CDR3 length is 15 residues. Losses at the gene ends were 5 bases for V and 7 bases for J; bases not matched to a gene: 11. The germline gives CDR1 SEHNR, CDR2 FQNEAQ (reference sequence). CDR3: CASSPRWEGRNEQFF. For the CDR3, the DNA is TGTGCCAGCAGCCCAAGATGGGAGGGCCGGAATGAGCAGTTCTTC.

This chain's CDR3 is CASSLTGTSYEQYF. CDR3 nucleotides: TGTGCCAGCAGTTTAACCGGGACCTCCTACGAGCAGTACTTC. The chain is built from TRBV28 and TRBJ2-7, with D perhaps matching TRBD1 or TRBD2 (5 bases each). Trimming cost V 2 bases and J 0 bases, with 8 bases left between them. Germline-derived CDR1 and CDR2 are MDHEN and SYDVKM. CDR3 length equals 14 residues.

The chain has TRBV3-1 (or the pseudogene TRBV3-2) and TRBJ2-1; 8 bases agree with TRBD2. Germline-derived CDR1 and CDR2 are LGHDT and YNNKEL (reference sequence). V lost 4 bases to trimming and J lost 2 bases; unmatched junction nucleotides: 7. The CDR3 length is 16 residues. In nucleotides, the CDR3 is TGTGCCAGCAGCCGAAGGGCGGGACTAGCCTACAATGAGCAGTTCTTC. As protein: CASSRRAGLAYNEQFF.

This chain links TRBV18 with TRBJ1-2; D remains unclear. The CDR3 totals 14 residues. Germline CDR1 reads KGHSH; CDR2 reads LQKENI. V lost 4 bases and J lost 2, with 11 bases in between. This CDR3 is CASSLTGINYGYTF. For the CDR3, the DNA is TGTGCCAGCTCACTGACGGGCATCAACTATGGCTACACCTTC.

The V call is TRBV6-1, the J call TRBJ1-6; D unclear. Trimming removed 1 base from V and 7 bases from J, with 11 bases in between. CDR1 and CDR2 from the germline V gene are MNHNS and SASEGT. This CDR3 is built from 15 residues. The CDR3: CASSEVDARNSPLHF. DNA for the CDR3: TGTGCCAGCAGTGAAGTTGACGCTCGGAATTCACCCCTCCACTTT.

This sequence joins TRBV19 and TRBJ2-7, with TRBD2 matching over 7 bases. The V and J ends lost 4 bases and 6 bases, in that order; junction bases with no gene match: 6. The CDR3 loop spans 13 amino acids. The germline V gene encodes CDR1 LNHDA and CDR2 SQIVND (reference sequence). CDR3 bases: TGTGCCAGTAGTAGGACTAGTGACTCCGAGCAGTACTTC. It codes for CASSRTSDSEQYF.

This clone appeared once. V usage is TRBV4-2 and J usage is TRBJ2-5; 14 bases match TRBD2. The junction had 0 bases not matched to a gene; V was cut back by 1 base and J by 5 bases. The CDR3 contains 15 residues. Germline assignment: CDR1 LGHNA and CDR2 YNFKEQ. The CDR3 protein is CASSQGTSGGETQYF. In nucleotides, the CDR3 is TGTGCCAGCAGCCAAGGGACTAGCGGGGGGGAGACCCAGTACTTC.

This rearrangement joins TRBV5-1 to TRBJ1-2, with D perhaps TRBD1 (6 bases). This CDR3 has 14 amino acids. Germline loops: CDR1 SGHRS, CDR2 YFSETQ. V was pared by 4 bases and J by 2 bases, with 12 bases between. The CDR3 loop is CASSPGTSNYGYTF. Here the CDR3 DNA reads TGCGCCAGCAGCCCCGGGACATCGAACTATGGCTACACCTTC. Full variable domain (outside the CDR3, taken from reference TRBV5-1 and TRBJ1-2): KAGVTQTPRYLIKTRGQQVTLSCSPISGHRSVSWYQQTPGQGLQFLFEYFSETQRNKGNFPGRFSGRQFSNSRSEMNVSTLELGDSALYLCASSPGTSNYGYTFGSGTRLTVV.

This clone was picked up a small number of times. The V gene is TRBV6-5, the J gene TRBJ1-6, with 7 bases that match TRBD1. V was pared by 2 bases and J by 7 bases, with 5 bases of the junction left unmatched. This CDR3 spans 15 amino acids. Germline assignment: CDR1 MNHEY and CDR2 SVGAGI. Written as DNA, the CDR3 is TGTGCCAGCAGTTACACGGGACAGAAGAATTCACCCCTCCACTTT. Translation gives CASSYTGQKNSPLHF.

As DNA, the CDR3 is TGTGCCAGCAGGGTGGCTAGCCTGCAATCTGAGCAGTTCTTC. The encoded protein is CASRVASLQSEQFF. The chain has TRBV28 and TRBJ2-1, with a tentative D call TRBD2 (5 bases). The ends were cut back, 6 bases at V and 9 bases at J, with 18 bases in the middle. Germline assignment: CDR1 MDHEN and CDR2 SYDVKM. The CDR3 contains 14 residues.

The chain joins TRBV3-1 (or the pseudogene TRBV3-2) to TRBJ1-2, with D possibly TRBD1 on 6 matching bases. Between the trimmed V and J ends, which lost 0 bases and 7 bases, there was a span of 15 bases. Per the germline V gene, CDR1 is LGHDT and CDR2 is YNNKEL (reference sequence). There are 15 residues in the CDR3. The CDR3 coding sequence is TGTGCCAGCAGCCAAGATCTTGCCAGGGGAAGTGGCTACACCTTC. It is translated as CASSQDLARGSGYTF.

The rearrangement uses TRBV21-1 and TRBJ1-2. TRBV21-1 is a pseudogene locus. The CDR3 has 14 amino acids. The CDR3 protein is CASSKVALRRGYTF. In DNA, the CDR3 is TGTGCCAGCAGCAAAGTAGCCCTCAGGAGGGGCTACACCTTC.

The rearrangement uses TRBV24-1 and TRBJ2-3; D gene ambiguous. The length of the CDR3 is 16 residues. CDR1 is KGHDR and CDR2 is SFDVKD in the germline V gene. Trimming stripped 3 bases from V and 0 bases from J, with 12 bases between. CDR3 loop: CATSDPGGTSTDTQYF. The CDR3 DNA sequence: TGTGCCACCAGTGATCCTGGCGGAACTAGCACAGATACGCAGTATTTT.

The J gene is TRBJ1-6, the V gene TRBV30; tentative D call: TRBD1 (5 bases). V lost 3 bases, J lost 9 bases, and 15 bases lay in between. This CDR3 region has 14 residues. CDR1 and CDR2 from the germline V gene are GTSNPN and SVGIG (reference sequence). The DNA for the CDR3 is TGTGCCTGGAGGGGGCCGGGGTATGGTTCACCCCTCCACTTT. Protein sequence: CAWRGPGYGSPLHF.